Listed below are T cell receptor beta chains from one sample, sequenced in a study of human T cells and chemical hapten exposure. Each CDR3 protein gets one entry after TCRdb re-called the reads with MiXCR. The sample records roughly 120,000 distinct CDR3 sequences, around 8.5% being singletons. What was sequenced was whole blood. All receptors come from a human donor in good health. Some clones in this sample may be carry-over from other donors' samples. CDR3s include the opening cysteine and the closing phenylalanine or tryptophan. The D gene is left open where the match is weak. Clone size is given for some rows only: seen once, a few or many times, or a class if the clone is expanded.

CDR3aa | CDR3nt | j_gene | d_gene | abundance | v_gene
CASSFGEGSGYGYTF | TGTGCCAGCAGTTTCGGGGAGGGAAGCGGCTATGGCTACACCTTC | TRBJ1-2 | NA | many | TRBV2
CASSFGRNLRLQETQYF | TGTGCCAGCAGTTTCGGTCGGAACTTAAGACTCCAAGAGACCCAGTACTTC | TRBJ2-5 | NA | few | TRBV12-3/TRBV12-4
CASSRRPGQGNNSPLHF | TGTGCCAGCAGCCGTAGACCGGGACAGGGGAATAATTCACCCCTCCACTTT | TRBJ1-6 | TRBD1 | many | TRBV5-4
CSASRGQGLIKDTEAFF | TGCAGTGCCTCACGGGGACAGGGGTTAATAAAAGACACTGAAGCTTTCTTT | TRBJ1-1 | TRBD1 | few | TRBV20-1
CASSSIAGEGIEQFF | TGCGCCAGCAGCAGCATAGCGGGAGAAGGAATTGAGCAGTTCTTC | TRBJ2-1 | TRBD2 | NA | TRBV5-1
CSALQGAENIQYF | TGCAGTGCTCTACAGGGGGCTGAAAACATTCAGTACTTC | TRBJ2-4 | TRBD1 | few | TRBV20-1
CACAGASEAFF | TGTGCCTGCGCAGGGGCGTCTGAAGCTTTCTTT | TRBJ1-1 | NA | many | TRBV30
CASSYSGSSYQPQHF | TGTGCCAGCAGTTACTCGGGCAGTTCCTATCAGCCCCAGCATTTT | TRBJ1-5 | NA | NA | TRBV6-2/TRBV6-3
CSARNLAGGPPDTQYF | TGCAGTGCTAGAAACCTAGCGGGAGGGCCACCAGATACGCAGTATTTT | TRBJ2-3 | TRBD2 | few | TRBV20-1
CASSLYPGQGALNYGYTF | TGTGCCAGCAGTTTATATCCCGGACAGGGGGCTCTAAACTATGGCTACACCTTC | TRBJ1-2 | TRBD1 | few | TRBV27
CASSLENGELFF | TGTGCCAGCAGCTTAGAAAATGGGGAGCTGTTTTTT | TRBJ2-2 | NA | NA | TRBV7-9
CASSGGQGMNTGELFF | TGTGCCAGCAGCGGGGGACAGGGGATGAACACCGGGGAGCTGTTTTTT | TRBJ2-2 | TRBD1 | many | TRBV11-2
CASCHDTQLKNIQYF | TGTGCCAGCTGCCACGACACCCAGCTCAAAAACATTCAGTACTTC | TRBJ2-4 | NA | many | TRBV12-3/TRBV12-4
CSVAEGAGTEAFF | TGCAGCGTTGCTGAGGGAGCGGGCACTGAAGCTTTCTTT | TRBJ1-1 | NA | many | TRBV29-1
CSVDRTGTTGELFF | TGCAGCGTTGACCGGACAGGAACCACCGGGGAGCTGTTTTTT | TRBJ2-2 | TRBD1 | few | TRBV29-1
CASSLTLDISYEQYF | TGTGCCAGCAGCCTCACCTTAGACATCTCCTACGAGCAGTACTTC | TRBJ2-7 | NA | few | TRBV7-9
CASSLRGIQGATDTQYF | TGCGCCAGCAGCTTACGAGGGATACAGGGGGCCACAGATACGCAGTATTTT | TRBJ2-3 | TRBD1 | few | TRBV5-1
CSVEALAGGPFEQFF | TGCAGCGTTGAAGCGCTAGCGGGGGGCCCATTTGAGCAGTTCTTC | TRBJ2-1 | TRBD2 | NA | TRBV29-1
CASSWSSGRSEQFF | TGCGCCAGCAGTTGGTCTAGCGGGAGAAGCGAGCAGTTCTTC | TRBJ2-1 | TRBD2 | few | TRBV5-1
CSAKQGVGYNEQFF | TGCAGTGCCAAACAGGGGGTAGGCTACAATGAGCAGTTCTTC | TRBJ2-1 | TRBD1 | NA | TRBV20-1
CASSPREGLNTEAFF | TGTGCCAGCAGCCCAAGGGAGGGGTTGAACACTGAAGCTTTCTTT | TRBJ1-1 | NA | NA | TRBV2
CASSIQGQEYYGYTF | TGTGCCAGCAGCATTCAAGGACAGGAGTACTATGGCTACACCTTC | TRBJ1-2 | TRBD1 | many | TRBV7-9
CASSFDRGRWAFF | TGTGCCAGCAGCTTCGACAGGGGGCGATGGGCTTTCTTT | TRBJ1-1 | TRBD1 | many | TRBV7-9
CASTIPGQGTYGYTF | TGTGCCAGCACCATTCCAGGACAGGGGACCTATGGCTACACCTTC | TRBJ1-2 | TRBD1 | NA | TRBV28
CSVPGGDREKLFF | TGCAGTGTCCCCGGGGGGGATAGGGAAAAACTGTTTTTT | TRBJ1-4 | NA | many | TRBV20-1
CASSSADSQVEQYF | TGTGCCAGCAGTTCCGCGGACAGCCAGGTCGAGCAGTACTTC | TRBJ2-7 | NA | NA | TRBV12-3/TRBV12-4
CATSPGGGVHTQYF | TGTGCCACCAGCCCCGGGGGGGGTGTCCATACGCAGTATTTT | TRBJ2-3 | TRBD2 | many | TRBV15
CASRRGPTYEQYF | TGTGCCAGCAGACGCGGACCCACCTACGAGCAGTACTTC | TRBJ2-7 | NA | NA | TRBV6-1
CSARDHSAGNEQFF | TGCAGCGCAAGGGACCACTCCGCAGGGAATGAGCAGTTCTTC | TRBJ2-1 | NA | few | TRBV29-1
CASSPTFQGGSSYEQYF | TGTGCCAGCTCACCAACTTTTCAGGGGGGAAGCTCCTACGAGCAGTACTTC | TRBJ2-7 | NA | many | TRBV18
CASGGQGSNQPQHF | TGTGCCAGCGGGGGACAGGGTAGCAATCAGCCCCAGCATTTT | TRBJ1-5 | TRBD1 | many | TRBV25-1
CASSLGQQGWQYF | TGTGCCAGCAGCTTAGGGCAACAGGGTTGGCAGTACTTC | TRBJ2-7 | NA | many | TRBV7-9
CASSSPQGGYSKETQYF | TGTGCCAGCAGCTCCCCGCAGGGTGGCTATTCAAAAGAGACCCAGTACTTC | TRBJ2-5 | NA | few | TRBV7-6
CSAAPTGGPNQPQHF | TGCAGTGCTGCGCCGACAGGGGGTCCCAATCAGCCCCAGCATTTT | TRBJ1-5 | TRBD1 | many | TRBV20-1
CASSSTTGMNTEAFF | TGTGCCAGCAGCTCCACGACAGGAATGAACACTGAAGCTTTCTTT | TRBJ1-1 | NA | many | TRBV7-3